This is a list of T cell receptor beta chains from one sample in a study of T cell repertoires in cytomegalovirus infection. These receptors' antigens are unknown. One entry per CDR3 protein results from TCRdb running MiXCR on the reads. The data contain more than 300,000 distinct CDR3 sequences, about 35% of them seen just once; the ten biggest clones take up 13%. The input for sequencing was cultured PBMCs, taken from culture after CMV antigen stimulation. These receptors were collected from a human donor in good health (CMV status not recorded). Some clones in this sample may be carry-over from other donors' samples. The CDR3 runs from the conserved cysteine through the conserved F or W. A D gene is named only where the DNA matches it firmly.

d_call j_call v_call cdr3_aa
- TRBJ2-3 TRBV7-2 CASSLRSPTSTDTQYF
- TRBJ2-3 TRBV6-2/TRBV6-3 CASRDRTVHTDTQYF
- TRBJ1-1 TRBV6-2/TRBV6-3 CASSPPRGRMNTEAFF
- TRBJ1-4 TRBV25-1 CASSFRGGGTNEKLFF
- TRBJ1-2 TRBV7-2 CASSPTDGYTF
TRBD2 TRBJ2-3 TRBV15 CATSRDRVAGGEYTQYF
TRBD1 TRBJ1-1 TRBV11-2 CASSFRQGASVNTEAFF
- TRBJ1-1 TRBV19 CASSIGLTGFGEAFF
TRBD1 TRBJ1-5 TRBV5-5 CASSQGEVQPQHF
- TRBJ1-4 TRBV4-3 CASSRGGAGEKLFF
- TRBJ1-5 TRBV30 CAWSVLSNQPQHF
- TRBJ2-4 TRBV6-1 CASRLPVGLGAKNIQYF
TRBD2 TRBJ2-1 TRBV6-1 CASSRLAGGVNEQFF
- TRBJ2-2 TRBV19 CASSILAGELFF
- TRBJ1-1 TRBV4-1 CASSQDPGRTEAFF
TRBD1 TRBJ1-1 TRBV25-1 CASSTGAYSEAFF
- TRBJ2-2 TRBV11-3 CASSPNPGELFF
- TRBJ1-5 TRBV2 CASRTGSGSNQPQHF
- TRBJ1-1 TRBV12-3/TRBV12-4 CASRFGSTSTEAFF
- TRBJ2-5 TRBV10-3 CAIIETLGETQYF
TRBD1 TRBJ1-2 TRBV4-1 CASSRSDRVDGYTF
TRBD1 TRBJ1-2 TRBV11-2 CASSPRDSIYGYTF
- TRBJ2-7 TRBV19 CASSISGLSSYEQYF
- TRBJ2-1 TRBV7-3 CASSFAGHNEQFF
- TRBJ2-3 TRBV12-3/TRBV12-4 CASSLDSSGDTQYF
- TRBJ1-6 TRBV11-2 CASSSRAGIYNSPLHF
- TRBJ2-1 TRBV27 CASSETPTVGEQFF
TRBD2 TRBJ2-3 TRBV6-1 CASTRRGGREAQYF
- TRBJ1-3 TRBV6-8 CASSYSEGTSGNTIYF
- TRBJ1-4 TRBV2 CASSGGQGRLWATNEKLFF
- TRBJ1-2 TRBV6-5 CASSYSVGARVGGYTF
TRBD2 TRBJ2-5 TRBV9 CASSVDSGETQYF
- TRBJ2-1 TRBV7-2 CASGGTSSSYEQFF
- TRBJ1-2 TRBV12-3/TRBV12-4 CASSLSPGKVYGYTF
- TRBJ2-7 TRBV12-3/TRBV12-4 CASSLIGYEQYF
- TRBJ2-7 TRBV4-1 CASSEPGLEQYF
TRBD1 TRBJ1-5 TRBV7-8 CASSGTGTRNQPQHF
- TRBJ2-3 TRBV7-3 CASSLGIGSRDTQYF
- TRBJ1-1 TRBV6-6 CATRGNTEAFF
- TRBJ2-6 TRBV2 CASSEQGTSGANVLTF
TRBD1 TRBJ2-1 TRBV7-9 CASSSPGDRVEQFF